The TCR beta chain under discussion was sequenced for a study of CD8 T cells in Susac syndrome. This clonotype appeared once. Its antigen remains unknown. RNA in amounts of roughly 0.5 to 1 ug was reverse transcribed with random hexamers. By means of immunoSEQ multiplex PCR, TCR beta CDR3 spanning 54 Vbeta and 13 Jbeta underwent amplification. TCRdb reprocessed the immunoSEQ multiplex PCR reads with MiXCR, giving one entry per CDR3 protein. The sample lists roughly 200,000 distinct CDR3 sequences; about 94% were seen once. From germline, CDR1 is SGHTA and CDR2 FQGNSA. The V end was cut by 2 bases, the J end by 2 bases, with 9 bases between. This CDR3 has 14 amino acids. Points from the study as a whole: The CD4+ T cell repertoires of Susac syndrome were found to show no clonal expansion.

The rearrangement uses TRBV7-2 and TRBJ2-5, with D uncertain. The sequenced material came from CD4+ T cells from PBMCs. The clonotype was recovered from a human donor with Susac syndrome. In nucleotides, the CDR3 is TGTGCCAGCAGCTTACGGGCCTTTCAAGAGACCCAGTACTTC. This translates into CASSLRAFQETQYF.